The source of this T cell receptor (beta chain) is a study of OX40 agonist ivuxolimab in advanced cancers. Study background: Of mixed ages from about 23 to 85 and averaging about 65 years, the group was approximately 84% male. Overall study results and limits: Compared with others, partial responders at 0.1-3.0 mg/kg displayed clonal expansion among the lowest. In the 0.1 to 3.0 mg/kg range, CD4+ and CD8+ blood T cells had expanded clonally by week 6.

CDR1 is MNHNS and CDR2 is SASEGT in the germline V gene. This CDR3 is 14 amino acids long. V was clipped by 5 bases and J by 9 bases; unmatched bases: 9. Clones were read by immunoSEQ multiplex PCR, and TCRdb kept only the in-frame ones, dropping some. In the table there are about 19,000 clones, 85% to 90% of which are singletons. Baseline was the first blood sampling point, followed by cycle 4 day 1 and cycle 7 day 1. As for this clone: The antigen remains unidentified.

The chain combines TRBV6-1 with TRBJ2-5; 10 positions agree with TRBD2. The specimen was CD4+ or CD8+ T cells sorted from blood, collected in a trial of the OX40 agonist ivuxolimab. The receptor was isolated from an adult with an advanced solid tumor such as melanoma, head and neck, liver or kidney cancer. CDR3 sequence (DNA): TGTGCCAGCAGTTCGGCTAGCGGGAGCGGGGCCCAGTACTTC. Its translation: CASSSASGSGAQYF.